This TCR beta chain derives from a study of blood T cell repertoires in COVID-19 (dated by TCRdb to about 2020). About the study as a whole: Recovered participants in ImmuneRACE Cohort 3 were defined as having two consecutive negative NP/OP PCR tests, clearance from a healthcare professional, or resolution of symptoms. Collaborator samples came from the United States, Italy and Spain and covered acute and convalescent phases of COVID-19. The material from the prospective study consisted of cDNA or gDNA derived from T cells, B-cell-depleted T cells, or PBMCs. Subjects who had been exposed to COVID-19, were actively infected with it, or had recovered from it provided the deeply sampled blood TCRbeta repertoires that made up the dataset. The repertoires were released in a freely available public database meant as a resource for research on the immune response to SARS-CoV-2. The samples were drawn from two sources: the first 160 participants of the ongoing ImmuneRACE study, and over 1,000 subjects contributed by 6 global collaborators. A de-identified subject ID, COVID-19 status, age in years and sex were almost always included in the sample metadata. Where available, HLA class I and class II types were obtained from metadata supplied by the sample provider rather than from assay-based typing.

The cysteine opens and the phenylalanine closes a CDR3 of 17 amino acids. Only CDR3 DNA is held: 51 bases, read in frame from base 1. CDR1 SGHTS and CDR2 YDEGEE were looked up in the germline V gene. V trim: 1 base; J trim: 3 bases; unmatched bases: 10. Participants in the prospective study were enrolled through a virtual design, were aged about 18 to 100 years, and lived in roughly 24 United States geographic areas. In the prospective study, participants were assigned to cohorts based on the clinical history participants reported in a screening survey and a study questionnaire. In the prospective study, mobile phlebotomists collected whole blood, serum and a nasopharyngeal or oropharyngeal swab from each participant. Additional blood draws and questionnaires over an approximately 2-month period could optionally be provided by prospective study participants. Prospective study blood samples were shipped either frozen or at room temperature before DNA extraction.

For this clone: Its antigen has not been determined. Within one base of it there is no much larger clone, and no base qualities were kept.

The immunoSEQ Assay, a bias-controlled multiplex PCR, was used to amplify TCRbeta CDR3 regions from genomic DNA. The source study handled its data this way. Within the assay, amplification of reference gene primers was used to estimate how many nucleated cells each sample contained. To quantify the absolute abundance of each unique TCRbeta CDR3 rearrangement, sequence reads were collapsed and filtered. For each sample, productive Simpson clonality was calculated as the square root of Simpson's diversity index over productive rearrangements. TCRdb took this table from immuneACCESS and kept in-frame rearrangements with V and J called. Such tables lack part of the clones; where checked against another copy, unresolved V genes explain under half of the gap, and the rest is unexplained. Clone size and V and J calls were adopted from that table, with D and trimming inferred from the DNA. This sample has 200,000 to 250,000 clones in its table, and roughly nine tenths of those were observed once. Together, the top ten hold over 3% of the sample.

The paper as a whole reports these results and caveats: Clinical and demographic metadata were provided uncurated, with the amount varying by source and participant.

The chain is assembled from TRBV5-8 and TRBJ2-5; 9 middle bases align to TRBD1. The sequence came from a woman between 45 and 60 years old in a cohort exposed to, infected with or recovered from COVID-19 (not recorded which). The sequenced sample was PBMCs or T cells enriched from blood (not recorded which). The CDR3 protein: CASSLLKGTGTKETQYF. The DNA reads TGTGCCAGCAGCTTGCTAAAGGGGACAGGGACAAAAGAGACCCAGTACTTC.